The 6 T cell receptor beta chains given below trace back to one sample, sequenced in a study of vaccination and CD4 T cells after COVID-19. Sequence data for DNA of cultured CD4+ T cells were generated by the Oncomine TCR Beta short-read assay. Using its own MiXCR run on the PCR reads, TCRdb lists one record per CDR3 protein. The table shows 8,500 to 10,000 distinct CDR3 sequences, with 45% to 60% occurring only once. Their cognate antigens are unknown. Treatment defined: roughly ten-day PBMC culture with coronavirus spike peptide pools or control peptides (ViraFEST assay). Sequenced sample: CD4+ T cells from blood, cultured in vitro. Every receptor here comes from a human donor who had recovered from COVID-19.

This rearrangement joins TRBV2 to TRBJ1-2, with 9 bases aligning to TRBD1. Germline CDR1 SNHLY, CDR2 FYNNEI. V was pared by 6 bases and J by 5 bases, with 7 bases of the junction left unmatched. This CDR3 spans 14 amino acids. The CDR3 bases are TGTGCCAGCAGCGAAACAGGGGGCAGATATGGCTACACCTTC. This translates into CASSETGGRYGYTF.

This clonotype was seen a handful of times. The chain uses TRBV20-1 and TRBJ1-5, with a tentative D call TRBD1 (5 bases). CDR1 and CDR2 (germline): DFQATT, SNEGSKA (reference sequence). Between the trimmed V and J ends, which lost 0 bases and 6 bases, there was a span of 12 bases. The CDR3 is made up of 14 amino acids. The CDR3 DNA is TGCAGTGCTAGAGATCGACAGTCTTCTCAGCCCCAGCATTTT. The encoded protein is CSARDRQSSQPQHF.

The chain recombines TRBV19 with TRBJ1-2, with TRBD1 identical over 9 bases. Germline V gene data show CDR1 as LNHDA and CDR2 as SQIVND (reference sequence). V lost 3 bases, J lost 4 bases, and 6 bases stayed unmatched. The CDR3 covers 15 residues. DNA of the CDR3: TGTGCCAGTAGTATGGATGACAGGGGGGTCTATGGCTACACCTTC. Amino acid sequence: CASSMDDRGVYGYTF.

V and J are TRBV20-1 and TRBJ1-1; 12 positions match TRBD1. The junction had 4 bases not matched to a gene; V was cut back by 4 bases and J by 4 bases. CDR3 size: 14 residues. The V gene's germline CDR1 is DFQATT and CDR2 SNEGSKA (reference sequence). CDR3 region: CSATGTGGGTEAFF. The CDR3 DNA reads TGCAGTGCTACTGGGACAGGGGGCGGCACTGAAGCTTTCTTT.

V and J are TRBV5-4 and TRBJ2-7, with D tentatively TRBD1 (7 bases). CDR3 length: 15 amino acids. The germline V gene has CDR1 SGHNT and CDR2 YYREEE (reference sequence). Trimming took 4 bases from V and 3 from J, leaving 17 bases between them. The CDR3 spells CASSISGGYDYEQYF. For the CDR3, the DNA is TGTGCCAGCAGCATTTCAGGGGGGTACGACTACGAGCAGTACTTC.

The rearrangement joins TRBV30 to TRBJ1-2; D possibly corresponds to TRBD1 (6 bases). The CDR3 spans 15 residues. From germline, CDR1 is GTSNPN and CDR2 SVGIG (reference sequence). V was trimmed by 3 bases and J by 7 bases, leaving 21 bases between them. Here the CDR3 reads CAWRPFWGQASGYTF. The CDR3 coding sequence is TGTGCCTGGAGGCCTTTCTGGGGGCAGGCGTCTGGCTACACCTTC.